This T cell receptor (beta chain) was documented in a study of PD-1 blockade in classical Hodgkin lymphoma. The study's findings and limits: Newly diagnosed patients reportedly had lower baseline TCR diversity than healthy donors. Factors driving the repertoire differences, possibly disease activity or prior therapy, remain undefined.

Germline CDR1 and CDR2: SGHRS and YFSETQ. This CDR3 contains 13 residues. Germline trimming cut 1 base from V and 6 bases from J; bases unmatched to any gene: 3. For this clone: The antigen is unknown.

Time point given: newly diagnosed, previously untreated cHL patient sample. It was by magnetic negative selection that CD4+ T cells were purified from thawed PBMCs. A comparison was provided by newly diagnosed, untreated classical Hodgkin lymphoma PBMCs. Produced via immunoSEQ multiplex PCR; TCRdb's table is partial and in-frame only. The table includes roughly 15,000 clones, about nine tenths detected once. Sequenced material: CD4+ T cells from blood. This sequence was found in a human donor with classical Hodgkin lymphoma. The chain is built from TRBV5-1 and TRBJ2-7, with 8 bases identical to TRBD1. CDR3 protein: CASSLSTGGEQYF. CDR3 nucleotides: TGCGCCAGCAGCTTGAGCACAGGGGGCGAGCAGTACTTC.